Listed below are T cell receptor beta chains from one sample, sequenced in a study of shared clonotypes between healthy human individuals. This table comes from immunoSEQ multiplex PCR, and its TCRdb copy is limited to in-frame clones, with some not included. The sample has millions of clones, over 85% seen once. Sequencing was performed on naive CD4+ T cells sorted from blood. Source of these receptors: a man between 18 and 35 years old in good health. Each CDR3 is given with its conserved first and last residue. A D gene is named only where the DNA matches it firmly. Rows give clone size only sometimes, using once, few, many, or a class for an expanded clone.

cdr3_aa: CAWSTFEGEKLFF
cdr3_nt: TGTGCCTGGAGTACCTTCGAAGGTGAAAAACTGTTTTTT
j_call: TRBJ1-4
d_call: NA
v_call: TRBV30
clone_size: NA

cdr3_aa: CASSPSGTSFNTQYF
cdr3_nt: TGCGCCAGCAGCCCCTCCGGGACTAGCTTTAATACGCAGTATTTT
j_call: TRBJ2-3
d_call: TRBD2
v_call: TRBV5-1
clone_size: NA

cdr3_aa: CSAPGLETQYF
cdr3_nt: TGCAGTGCGCCAGGGCTGGAGACCCAGTACTTC
j_call: TRBJ2-5
d_call: NA
v_call: TRBV20-1
clone_size: once

cdr3_aa: CASSPFDPGTGSYEQYF
cdr3_nt: TGTGCCAGCTCACCATTTGACCCCGGGACAGGGTCTTACGAGCAGTACTTC
j_call: TRBJ2-7
d_call: TRBD1
v_call: TRBV18
clone_size: NA

cdr3_aa: CASSEGLRAQYF
cdr3_nt: TGCGCCAGCAGTGAGGGTCTCCGGGCGCAGTACTTC
j_call: TRBJ2-7
d_call: NA
v_call: TRBV10-1
clone_size: few

cdr3_aa: CASTPGQSSYNEQFF
cdr3_nt: TGTGCCAGCACCCCGGGACAAAGCTCCTACAATGAGCAGTTCTTC
j_call: TRBJ2-1
d_call: NA
v_call: TRBV6-5
clone_size: NA

cdr3_aa: CAISPLHSNQPQHF
cdr3_nt: TGTGCCATCAGTCCACTACATAGCAATCAGCCCCAGCATTTT
j_call: TRBJ1-5
d_call: NA
v_call: TRBV10-3
clone_size: NA

cdr3_aa: CASSRGRTYNEQFF
cdr3_nt: TGTGCCAGCAGTCGCGGGAGAACCTACAATGAGCAGTTCTTC
j_call: TRBJ2-1
d_call: TRBD2
v_call: TRBV6-5
clone_size: NA

cdr3_aa: CASSLGQGGIEQYF
cdr3_nt: TGCGCCAGCAGCTTGGGTCAGGGGGGTATCGAGCAGTACTTC
j_call: TRBJ2-7
d_call: NA
v_call: TRBV5-1
clone_size: NA

cdr3_aa: CASRFGLVASVETQYF
cdr3_nt: TGCGCCAGCAGGTTCGGGTTGGTGGCGTCGGTCGAGACCCAGTACTTC
j_call: TRBJ2-5
d_call: NA
v_call: TRBV5-1
clone_size: NA

cdr3_aa: CASSLRQGPGANVLTF
cdr3_nt: TGTGCCAGCAGCCTTCGACAGGGTCCTGGGGCCAACGTCCTGACTTTC
j_call: TRBJ2-6
d_call: TRBD1
v_call: TRBV11-2
clone_size: NA

cdr3_aa: CASSSTPRGTSYNEQFF
cdr3_nt: TGCGCCAGCAGTTCCACCCCCAGGGGAACCTCCTACAATGAGCAGTTCTTC
j_call: TRBJ2-1
d_call: NA
v_call: TRBV5-1
clone_size: NA

cdr3_aa: CASTRGGNVYGYTF
cdr3_nt: TGTGCCAGCACCAGGGGGGGCAATGTCTATGGCTACACCTTC
j_call: TRBJ1-2
d_call: TRBD1
v_call: TRBV6-5
clone_size: NA

cdr3_aa: CASSGDNWGNQPQHF
cdr3_nt: TGTGCCAGCAGTGGGGACAATTGGGGCAATCAGCCCCAGCATTTT
j_call: TRBJ1-5
d_call: NA
v_call: TRBV2
clone_size: NA

cdr3_aa: CASSAQGGYSNQPQHF
cdr3_nt: TGTGCCAGCAGTGCACAGGGGGGGTATAGCAATCAGCCCCAGCATTTT
j_call: TRBJ1-5
d_call: TRBD1
v_call: TRBV2
clone_size: NA

cdr3_aa: CASSFGTSGREETQYF
cdr3_nt: TGTGCCAGCAGCTTTGGGACTAGCGGGAGGGAAGAGACCCAGTACTTC
j_call: TRBJ2-5
d_call: TRBD2
v_call: TRBV11-2
clone_size: NA

cdr3_aa: CASSRDSNYGYTF
cdr3_nt: TGTGCCAGCTCGCGGGACAGTAACTATGGCTACACCTTC
j_call: TRBJ1-2
d_call: TRBD1
v_call: TRBV18
clone_size: once

cdr3_aa: CASSSRQGVTEKLFF
cdr3_nt: TGTGCCAGCAGCAGCAGACAGGGGGTAACTGAAAAACTGTTTTTT
j_call: TRBJ1-4
d_call: TRBD1
v_call: TRBV7-9
clone_size: NA

cdr3_aa: CASSQVVGFLTDTQYF
cdr3_nt: TGCGCCAGCAGCCAAGTAGTTGGATTTCTCACGGATACGCAGTATTTT
j_call: TRBJ2-3
d_call: NA
v_call: TRBV4-1
clone_size: NA

cdr3_aa: CASSKTRNPIGTGESPLHF
cdr3_nt: TGTGCCAGCAGCAAGACTCGGAACCCAATTGGGACAGGTGAATCACCCCTCCACTTT
j_call: TRBJ1-6
d_call: TRBD1
v_call: TRBV5-6
clone_size: NA

cdr3_aa: CASRGGDTRHTEAFF
cdr3_nt: TGTGCCAGCAGGGGAGGGGACACACGACACACTGAAGCTTTCTTT
j_call: TRBJ1-1
d_call: NA
v_call: TRBV28
clone_size: few

cdr3_aa: CASNSEGNSPLHF
cdr3_nt: TGTGCCAGCAACTCGGAGGGTAATTCACCCCTCCACTTT
j_call: TRBJ1-6
d_call: NA
v_call: TRBV7-9
clone_size: NA

cdr3_aa: CASSPSTVSSYEQYF
cdr3_nt: TGTGCCAGCAGCCCCAGTACAGTAAGCTCCTACGAGCAGTACTTC
j_call: TRBJ2-7
d_call: NA
v_call: TRBV4-2
clone_size: NA